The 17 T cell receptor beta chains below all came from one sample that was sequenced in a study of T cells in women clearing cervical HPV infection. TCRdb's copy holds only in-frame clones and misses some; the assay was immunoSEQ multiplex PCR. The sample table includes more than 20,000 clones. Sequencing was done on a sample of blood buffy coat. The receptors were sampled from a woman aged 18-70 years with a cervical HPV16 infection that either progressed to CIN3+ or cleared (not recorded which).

CDR3: CASSKTGSPTGELFF. CDR3 DNA (partial): TGCGCCAGCAGTAAGACAGGTTCACCCACCGGGGAG. The rearrangement links TRBV10-2 to TRBJ2-2, with a tentative D call TRBD1 (6 bases). Read sequence stops 3 residues before the CDR3 end, and the germline J gene provides the missing end. V was cut by 5 bases and J by 4 bases, with 14 bases left in between. Germline values: CDR1 WSHSY, CDR2 SAAADI. The CDR3 loop spans 15 amino acids.

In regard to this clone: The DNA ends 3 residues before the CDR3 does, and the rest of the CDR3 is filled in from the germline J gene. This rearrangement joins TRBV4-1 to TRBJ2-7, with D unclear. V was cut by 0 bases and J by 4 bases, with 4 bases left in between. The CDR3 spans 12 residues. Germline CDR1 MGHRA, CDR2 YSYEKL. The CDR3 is CASSQDQYEQYF. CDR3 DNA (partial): TGCGCCAGCAGCCAAGACCAGTACGAG.

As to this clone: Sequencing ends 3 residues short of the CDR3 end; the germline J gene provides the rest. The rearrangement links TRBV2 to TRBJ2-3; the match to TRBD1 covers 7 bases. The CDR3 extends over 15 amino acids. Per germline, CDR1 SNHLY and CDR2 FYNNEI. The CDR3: CASSVFFGQDQPQYF. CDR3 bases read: TGTGCCAGCAGTGTCTTCTTTGGACAGGATCAGCCG. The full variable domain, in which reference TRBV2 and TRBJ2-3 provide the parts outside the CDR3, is EPEVTQTPSHQVTQMGQEVILRCVPISNHLYFYWYRQILGQKVEFLVSFYNNEISEKSEIFDDQFSVERPDGSNFTLKIRSTKLEDSAMYFCASSVFFGQDQPQYFGPGTRLTVL.

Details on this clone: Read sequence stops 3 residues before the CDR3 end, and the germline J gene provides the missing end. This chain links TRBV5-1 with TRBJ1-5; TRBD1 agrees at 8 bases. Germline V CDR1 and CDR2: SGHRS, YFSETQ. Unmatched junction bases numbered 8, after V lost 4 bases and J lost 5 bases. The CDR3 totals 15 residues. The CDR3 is CASSPGQGAYQPQHF. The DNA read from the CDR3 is TGCGCCAGCAGCCCAGGACAGGGAGCATATCAGCCC. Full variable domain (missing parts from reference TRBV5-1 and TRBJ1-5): KAGVTQTPRYLIKTRGQQVTLSCSPISGHRSVSWYQQTPGQGLQFLFEYFSETQRNKGNFPGRFSGRQFSNSRSEMNVSTLELGDSALYLCASSPGQGAYQPQHFGDGTRLSIL.

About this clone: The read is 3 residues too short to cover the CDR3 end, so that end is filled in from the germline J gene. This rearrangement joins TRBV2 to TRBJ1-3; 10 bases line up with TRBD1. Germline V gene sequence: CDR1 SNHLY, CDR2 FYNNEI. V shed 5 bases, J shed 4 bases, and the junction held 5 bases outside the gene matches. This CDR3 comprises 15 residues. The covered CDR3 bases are TGTGCCAGCAGTTTAGACAGGGGGCGCGGAAACACC. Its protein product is CASSLDRGRGNT. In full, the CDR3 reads CASSLDRGRGNTIYF.

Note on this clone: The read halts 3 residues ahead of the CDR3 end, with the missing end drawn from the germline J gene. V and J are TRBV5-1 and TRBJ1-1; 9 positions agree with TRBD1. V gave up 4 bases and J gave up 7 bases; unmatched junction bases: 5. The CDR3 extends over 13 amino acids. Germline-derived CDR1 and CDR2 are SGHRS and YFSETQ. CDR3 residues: CASSQGTGFEAFF. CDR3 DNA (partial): TGCGCCAGCAGCCAAGGGACAGGGTTTGAA.

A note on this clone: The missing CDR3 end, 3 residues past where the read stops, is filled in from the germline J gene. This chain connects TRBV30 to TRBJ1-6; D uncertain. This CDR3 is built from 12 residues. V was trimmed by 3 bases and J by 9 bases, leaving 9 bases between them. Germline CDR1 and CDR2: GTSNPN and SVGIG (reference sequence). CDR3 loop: CAWRQIASPLHF. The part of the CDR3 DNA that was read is TGTGCCTGGAGGCAGATAGCTTCACCC.

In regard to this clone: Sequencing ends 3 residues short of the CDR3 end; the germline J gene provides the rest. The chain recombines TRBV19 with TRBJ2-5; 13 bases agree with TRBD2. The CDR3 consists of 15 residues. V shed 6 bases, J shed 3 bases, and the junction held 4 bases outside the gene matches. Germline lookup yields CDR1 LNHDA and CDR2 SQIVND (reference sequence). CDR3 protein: CASSTGLAGEETQYF. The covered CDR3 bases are TGTGCCAGTAGCACCGGACTAGCGGGGGAAGAGACC.

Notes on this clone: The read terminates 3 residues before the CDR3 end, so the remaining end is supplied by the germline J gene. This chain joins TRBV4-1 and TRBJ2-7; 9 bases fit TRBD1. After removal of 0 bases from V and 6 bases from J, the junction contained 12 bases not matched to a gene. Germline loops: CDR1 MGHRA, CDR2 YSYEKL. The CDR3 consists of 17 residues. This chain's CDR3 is CASSQEATGGFFFEQYF. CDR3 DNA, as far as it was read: TGCGCCAGCAGCCAAGAGGCTACAGGGGGCTTTTTCTTCGAG.

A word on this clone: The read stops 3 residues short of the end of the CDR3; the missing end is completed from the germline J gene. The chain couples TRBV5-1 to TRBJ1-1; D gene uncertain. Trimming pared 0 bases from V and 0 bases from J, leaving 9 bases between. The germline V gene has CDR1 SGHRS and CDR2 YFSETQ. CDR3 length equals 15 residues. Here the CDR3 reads CASSLGNTVNTEAFF. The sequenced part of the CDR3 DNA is TGCGCCAGCAGCTTGGGAAACACCGTGAACACTGAA.

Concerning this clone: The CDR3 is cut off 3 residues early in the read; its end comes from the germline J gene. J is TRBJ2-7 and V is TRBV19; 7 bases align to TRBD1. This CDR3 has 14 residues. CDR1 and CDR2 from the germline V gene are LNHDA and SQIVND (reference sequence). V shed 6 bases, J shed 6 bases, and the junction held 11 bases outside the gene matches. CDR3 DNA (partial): TGTGCCAGTAGGCCCCGGGACAGCCCTTTCGAG. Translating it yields CASRPRDSPFE. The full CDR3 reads CASRPRDSPFEQYF.

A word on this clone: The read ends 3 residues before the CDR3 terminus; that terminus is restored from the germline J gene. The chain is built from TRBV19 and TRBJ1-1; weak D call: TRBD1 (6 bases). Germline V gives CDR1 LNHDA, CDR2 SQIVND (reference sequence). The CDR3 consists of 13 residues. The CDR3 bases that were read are TGTGCCAGTAGTATAACCGGGACACCGGTT. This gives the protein CASSITGTPV. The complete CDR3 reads CASSITGTPVAFF. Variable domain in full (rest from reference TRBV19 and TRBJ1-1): DGGITQSPKYLFRKEGQNVTLSCEQNLNHDAMYWYRQDPGQGLRLIYYSQIVNDFQKGDIAEGYSVSREKKESFPLTVTSAQKNPTAFYLCASSITGTPVAFFGQGTRLTVV.

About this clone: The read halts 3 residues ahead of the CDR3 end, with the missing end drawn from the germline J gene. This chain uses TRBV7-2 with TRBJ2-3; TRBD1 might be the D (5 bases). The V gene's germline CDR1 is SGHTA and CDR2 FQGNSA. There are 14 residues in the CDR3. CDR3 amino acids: CASSLRQGNQPQYF. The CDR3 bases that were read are TGTGCCAGCAGCTTACGGCAGGGAAATCAGCCG.

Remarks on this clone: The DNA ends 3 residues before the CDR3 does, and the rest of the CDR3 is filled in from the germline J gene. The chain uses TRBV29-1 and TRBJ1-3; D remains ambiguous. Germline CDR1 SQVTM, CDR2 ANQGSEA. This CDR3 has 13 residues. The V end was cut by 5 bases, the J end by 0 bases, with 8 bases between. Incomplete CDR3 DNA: TGCAGCGTTACAGAAAACTCTGGAAACACC. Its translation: CSVTENSGNT. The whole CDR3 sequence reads CSVTENSGNTIYF. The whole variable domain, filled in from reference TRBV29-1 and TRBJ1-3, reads SAVISQKPSRDICQRGTSLTIQCQVDSQVTMMFWYRQQPGQSLTLIATANQGSEATYESGFVIDKFPISRPNLTFSTLTVSNMSPEDSSIYLCSVTENSGNTIYFGEGSWLTVV.

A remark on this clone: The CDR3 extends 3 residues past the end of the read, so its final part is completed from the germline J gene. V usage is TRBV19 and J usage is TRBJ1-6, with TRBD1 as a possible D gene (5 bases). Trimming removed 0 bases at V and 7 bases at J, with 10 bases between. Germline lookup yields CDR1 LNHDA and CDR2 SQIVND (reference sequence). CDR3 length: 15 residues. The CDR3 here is CASSIDGAENSPLHF. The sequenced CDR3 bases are TGTGCCAGTAGTATAGATGGGGCAGAGAATTCACCC.

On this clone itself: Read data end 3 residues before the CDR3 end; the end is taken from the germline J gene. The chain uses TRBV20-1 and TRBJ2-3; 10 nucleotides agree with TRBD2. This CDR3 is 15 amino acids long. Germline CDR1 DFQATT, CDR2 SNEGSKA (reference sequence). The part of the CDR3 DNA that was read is TGCAGTGCTAGAGTCACAACTAGCGGGAAAGAGACG. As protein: CSARVTTSGKET. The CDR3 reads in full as CSARVTTSGKETQYF.

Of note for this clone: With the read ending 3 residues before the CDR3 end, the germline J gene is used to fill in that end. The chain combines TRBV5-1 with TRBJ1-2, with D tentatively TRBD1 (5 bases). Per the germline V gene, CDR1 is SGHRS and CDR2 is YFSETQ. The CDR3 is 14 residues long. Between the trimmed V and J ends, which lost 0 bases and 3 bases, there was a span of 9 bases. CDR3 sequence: CASSLGGDYYGYTF. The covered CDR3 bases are TGCGCCAGCAGCTTGGGGGGGGACTACTATGGC.